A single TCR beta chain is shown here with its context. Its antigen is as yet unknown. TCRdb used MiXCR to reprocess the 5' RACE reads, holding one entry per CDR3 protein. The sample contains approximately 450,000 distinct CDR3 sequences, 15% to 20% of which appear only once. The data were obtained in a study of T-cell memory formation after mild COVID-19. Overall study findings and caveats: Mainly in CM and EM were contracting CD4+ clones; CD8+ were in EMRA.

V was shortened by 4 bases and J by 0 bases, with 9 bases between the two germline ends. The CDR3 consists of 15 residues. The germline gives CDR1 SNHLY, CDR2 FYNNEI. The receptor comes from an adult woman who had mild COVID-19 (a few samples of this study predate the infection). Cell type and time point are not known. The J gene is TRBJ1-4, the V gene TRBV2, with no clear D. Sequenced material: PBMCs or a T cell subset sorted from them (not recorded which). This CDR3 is CASSGQVATNEKLFF. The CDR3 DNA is TGTGCCAGCAGTGGGCAGGTCGCAACTAATGAAAAACTGTTTTTT.